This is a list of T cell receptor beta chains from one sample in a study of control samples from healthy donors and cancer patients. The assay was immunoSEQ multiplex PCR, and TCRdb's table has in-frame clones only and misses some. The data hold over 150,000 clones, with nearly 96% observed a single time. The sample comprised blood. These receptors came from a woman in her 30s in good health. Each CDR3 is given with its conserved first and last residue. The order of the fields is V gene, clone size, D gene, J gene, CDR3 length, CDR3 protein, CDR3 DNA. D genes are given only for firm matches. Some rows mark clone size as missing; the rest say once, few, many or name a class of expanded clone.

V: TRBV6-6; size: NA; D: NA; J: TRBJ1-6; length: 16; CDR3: CASRLVAGGRSSPLHF; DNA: TGTGCCAGCAGGCTCGTTGCCGGGGGAAGGAGTTCACCCCTCCACTTT
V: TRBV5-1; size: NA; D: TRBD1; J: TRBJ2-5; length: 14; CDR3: CASSPGTGKETQYF; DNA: TGCGCCAGCAGCCCCGGGACAGGGAAAGAGACCCAGTACTTC
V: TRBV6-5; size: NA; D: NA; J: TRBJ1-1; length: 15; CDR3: CASSYSRGGSTEAFF; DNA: TGTGCCAGCAGTTACTCGAGGGGGGGGAGCACTGAAGCTTTCTTT
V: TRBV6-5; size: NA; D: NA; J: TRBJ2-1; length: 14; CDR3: CASSRGVGGNEQFF; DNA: TGTGCCAGCAGCCGTGGGGTGGGGGGCAATGAGCAGTTCTTC
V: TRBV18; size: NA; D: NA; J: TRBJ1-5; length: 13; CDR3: CASSSREGGPQHF; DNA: TGTGCCAGCTCATCCAGGGAAGGTGGGCCCCAGCATTTT
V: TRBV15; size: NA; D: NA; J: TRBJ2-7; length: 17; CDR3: CATSRDFSRERTYEQYF; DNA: TGTGCCACCAGCAGAGATTTTTCGAGGGAGCGAACTTACGAGCAGTACTTC
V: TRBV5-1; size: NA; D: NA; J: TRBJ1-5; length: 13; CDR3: CASSLWGNQPQHF; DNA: TGCGCCAGCAGCCTATGGGGCAATCAGCCCCAGCATTTT
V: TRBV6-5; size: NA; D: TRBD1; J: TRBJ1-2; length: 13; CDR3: CASSRDRGGGYTF; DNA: TGTGCCAGCAGTAGAGACAGGGGAGGTGGCTACACCTTC
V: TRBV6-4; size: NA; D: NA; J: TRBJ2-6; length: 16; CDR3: CASSHRGISGANVLTF; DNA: TGTGCCAGCAGCCATCGAGGGATCTCTGGGGCCAACGTCCTGACTTTC
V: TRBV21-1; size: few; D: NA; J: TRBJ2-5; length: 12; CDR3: CASSRGPETQYF; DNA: TGTGCCAGCAGCAGGGGCCCAGAGACCCAGTACTTC
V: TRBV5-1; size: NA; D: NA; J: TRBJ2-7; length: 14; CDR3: CASSSGRVIYEQYF; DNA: TGCGCCAGCAGCTCGGGCAGGGTAATATACGAGCAGTACTTC
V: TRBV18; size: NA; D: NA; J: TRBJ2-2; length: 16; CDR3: CASSPFKGLDTGELFF; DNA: TGTGCCAGCTCACCATTCAAGGGGCTCGACACCGGGGAGCTGTTTTTT
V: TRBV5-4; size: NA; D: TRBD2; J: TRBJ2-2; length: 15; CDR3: CASSRAGGNTGELFF; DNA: TGTGCCAGCAGCCGTGCGGGAGGGAACACCGGGGAGCTGTTTTTT
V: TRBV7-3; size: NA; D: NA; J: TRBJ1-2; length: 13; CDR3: CASSFGAGFGYTF; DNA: TGTGCCAGCAGCTTCGGGGCGGGCTTTGGCTACACCTTC
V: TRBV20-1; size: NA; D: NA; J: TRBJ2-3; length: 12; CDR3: CSAGAPTDTQYF; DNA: TGCAGTGCTGGTGCCCCCACAGATACGCAGTATTTT
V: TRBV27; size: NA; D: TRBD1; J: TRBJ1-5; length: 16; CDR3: CASSIRQGSSNQPQHF; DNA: TGTGCCAGCAGCATTCGACAGGGTTCAAGCAATCAGCCCCAGCATTTT
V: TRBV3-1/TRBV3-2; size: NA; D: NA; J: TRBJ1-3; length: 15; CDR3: CASSEVGGGGNTIYF; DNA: TGTGCCAGCTCCGAGGTGGGCGGTGGGGGAAACACCATATATTTT
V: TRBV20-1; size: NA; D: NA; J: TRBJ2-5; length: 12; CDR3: CSASGGLETQYF; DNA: TGCAGTGCTAGTGGGGGGTTAGAGACCCAGTACTTC
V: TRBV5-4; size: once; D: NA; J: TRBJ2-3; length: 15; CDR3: CASSPPGDDTDTQYF; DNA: TGTGCCAGCAGCCCACCGGGTGATGACACAGATACGCAGTATTTT
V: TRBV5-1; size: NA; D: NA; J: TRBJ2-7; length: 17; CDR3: CASSLGLIGGRPYEQYF; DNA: TGCGCCAGCAGCTTGGGATTAATAGGGGGGAGACCTTACGAGCAGTACTTC
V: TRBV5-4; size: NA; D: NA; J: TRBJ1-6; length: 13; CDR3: CASSQEPNSPLHF; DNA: TGTGCCAGCAGCCAGGAACCGAATTCACCCCTCCACTTT
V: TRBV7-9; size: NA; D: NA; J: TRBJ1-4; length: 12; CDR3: CASSQPQEKLFF; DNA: TGTGCCAGCAGCCAACCCCAGGAAAAACTGTTTTTT
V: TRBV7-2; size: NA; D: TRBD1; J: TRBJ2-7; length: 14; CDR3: CASTLEGAINEQYF; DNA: TGTGCCAGCACCCTAGAGGGGGCCATAAACGAGCAGTACTTC
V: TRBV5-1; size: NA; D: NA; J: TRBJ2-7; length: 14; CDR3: CASSPRRGDYEQYF; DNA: TGCGCCAGCAGCCCCCGCCGGGGAGACTACGAGCAGTACTTC
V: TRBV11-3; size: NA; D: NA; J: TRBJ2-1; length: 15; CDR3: CASSPHGGLSNEQFF; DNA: TGTGCCAGCAGCCCCCACGGCGGGTTGAGCAATGAGCAGTTCTTC
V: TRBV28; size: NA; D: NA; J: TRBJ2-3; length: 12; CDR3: CASSFFTDTQYF; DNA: TGTGCCAGCAGTTTCTTCACAGATACGCAGTATTTT
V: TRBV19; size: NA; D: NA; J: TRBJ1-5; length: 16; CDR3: CASSILGRATEQPQHF; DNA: TGTGCCAGTAGTATACTTGGCAGGGCGACGGAGCAGCCCCAGCATTTT
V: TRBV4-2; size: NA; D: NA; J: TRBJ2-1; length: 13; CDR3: CASSQVIYNEQFF; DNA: TGTGCCAGCAGCCAAGTCATCTACAATGAGCAGTTCTTC
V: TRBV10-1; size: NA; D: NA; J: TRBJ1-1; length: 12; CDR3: CASSDPGLKAFF; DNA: TGCGCCAGCAGTGACCCGGGGCTGAAGGCTTTCTTT
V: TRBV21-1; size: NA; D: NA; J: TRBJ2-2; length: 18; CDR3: CASNCPGTGAANTGELFF; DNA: TGTGCCAGCAACTGTCCCGGGACAGGGGCGGCGAACACCGGGGAGCTGTTTTTT
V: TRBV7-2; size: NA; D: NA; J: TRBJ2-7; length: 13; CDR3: CASSFGAPYEQYF; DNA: TGTGCCAGCAGCTTCGGAGCGCCCTACGAGCAGTACTTC
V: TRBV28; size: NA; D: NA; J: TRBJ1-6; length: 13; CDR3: CASARSYNSPLHF; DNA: TGTGCCAGCGCACGCTCCTATAATTCACCCCTCCACTTT
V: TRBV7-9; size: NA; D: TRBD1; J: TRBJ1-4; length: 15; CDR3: CASSVTGTGPEKLFF; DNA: TGTGCCAGCAGCGTAACCGGGACAGGGCCCGAAAAACTGTTTTTT
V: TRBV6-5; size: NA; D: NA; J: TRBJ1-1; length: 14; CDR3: CASSFGGPGTEAFF; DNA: TGTGCCAGCAGTTTCGGGGGGCCGGGAACTGAAGCTTTCTTT
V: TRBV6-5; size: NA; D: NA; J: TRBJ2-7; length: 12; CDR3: CASRPSSYEQYF; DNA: TGTGCCAGCAGGCCGAGCTCCTACGAGCAGTACTTC
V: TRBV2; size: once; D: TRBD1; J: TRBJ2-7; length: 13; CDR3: CASTRQGYYEQYF; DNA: TGTGCCAGCACCCGACAGGGGTACTACGAGCAGTACTTC
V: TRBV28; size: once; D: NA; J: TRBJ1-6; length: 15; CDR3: CASRIGGHHNSPLHF; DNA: TGTGCCAGCAGGATCGGTGGACACCATAATTCACCCCTCCACTTT